The clone carrying this TCR beta chain was recorded a few times. Its antigen is undetermined. This entry belongs to a study of beta chain features in type 1 diabetes. The study, taken as a whole, reports: Naive, central memory and Treg TCRB repertoires seemed to resemble each other more closely in patients than they did in healthy donors. Moderate but significant shortening of TCRB CDR3s was recorded in all four CD4+ subsets from Type 1 diabetes patients.

The CDR3 sequence is 12 residues long. Per the germline V gene, CDR1 is GTSNPN and CDR2 is SVGIG (reference sequence). The V gene lost 3 bases and the J gene lost 8 bases, with 13 bases spanning the gap. The authors reverse transcribed all of the isolated RNA, so sequencing captured expressed TCRB transcripts. Sequencing used immunoSEQ multiplex PCR; TCRdb keeps in-frame clones, though not all of them. The data show over 500,000 clones, around 15% seen once. What was sequenced was naive CD4+ T cells from blood. This receptor was taken from a man aged 18 to 30 in good health. J is TRBJ1-2 and V is TRBV30, with D perhaps TRBD1 (5 bases). CDR3 nucleotides: TGTGCCTGGAGGTTGGGGCACGGAGGCTACACCTTC. It codes for CAWRLGHGGYTF.